A single sample is the source of the 24 T cell receptor beta chains below, sequenced in a study of OX40 agonist ivuxolimab in advanced cancers. The data were produced by immunoSEQ multiplex PCR, yet TCRdb's version contains in-frame clones alone and is incomplete. The sample has roughly 95,000 clones; more than 75% are singletons. Material: CD4+ or CD8+ T cells sorted from blood, obtained in a trial of the OX40 agonist ivuxolimab. Every receptor here comes from an adult with an advanced solid tumor such as melanoma, head and neck, liver or kidney cancer.

The V gene is TRBV5-1, the J gene TRBJ1-2, with D hard to call. The CDR3 runs 14 residues. The germline CDR1 and CDR2 sequences are SGHRS and YFSETQ. V shed 0 bases and J shed 1 base, with 7 bases lying between them. The DNA of the CDR3 is TGCGCCAGCAGCTTGGATACGGATAACTATGGCTACACCTTC. Residues: CASSLDTDNYGYTF.

This chain uses TRBV1 with TRBJ2-3; the table's TRBD2 call for D was not verified on the DNA. TRBV1 is a pseudogene. The CDR3 runs 14 residues. The CDR3 spells CTSRLAFSTDTQYF. In nucleotides, the CDR3 is TGCACCAGCAGGCTAGCGTTTAGCACAGATACGCAGTATTTT.

This chain joins TRBV5-8 and TRBJ1-4; a weak D match, TRBD1 (6 bases). The germline CDR1 and CDR2 sequences are SGHTS and YDEGEE. There are 14 residues in the CDR3. V lost 0 bases and J lost 8, with 11 bases in between. The CDR3 DNA sequence: TGTGCCAGCAGCTTGGGCAGGGGAGGAGAAAAACTGTTTTTT. Amino acid sequence: CASSLGRGGEKLFF.

V is TRBV11-2 and J is TRBJ2-1, with TRBD2 identical over 10 bases. The V gene end was trimmed by 6 bases and the J gene end by 4 bases; junction bases not matched to a gene: 6. Germline CDR1 SGHAT, CDR2 FQNNGV. The CDR3 sequence is 15 residues long. The CDR3 loop is CASSKAGGGYNEQFF. CDR3 bases: TGTGCCAGCAGTAAAGCGGGAGGGGGGTACAATGAGCAGTTCTTC. Full variable domain (outside the CDR3, taken from reference TRBV11-2 and TRBJ2-1): EAGVAQSPRYKIIEKRQSVAFWCNPISGHATLYWYQQILGQGPKLLIQFQNNGVVDDSQLPKDRFSAERLKGVDSTLKIQPAKLEDSAVYLCASSKAGGGYNEQFFGPGTRLTVL.

This chain uses TRBV5-1 with TRBJ2-1; D is unclear. The ends were cut back, 0 bases at V and 8 bases at J, with 15 bases in the middle. The CDR3 has 15 amino acids. Germline CDR1 SGHRS, CDR2 YFSETQ. Here the CDR3 DNA reads TGCGCCAGCAGCTTGGTGTGGTCCTCGGGCGATGAGCAGTTCTTC. Its translation is CASSLVWSSGDEQFF.

The chain has TRBV19 and TRBJ2-5; D may be TRBD2 (6 bases). The V gene's germline CDR1 is LNHDA and CDR2 SQIVND (reference sequence). With 4 bases removed from V and 2 bases from J, the gap between germline ends came to 11 bases. The CDR3 runs to 14 residues. The CDR3 nucleotides read TGTGCCAGTAGTAGAACCGGGACTCAAGAGACCCAGTACTTC. This encodes CASSRTGTQETQYF.

The rearrangement links TRBV5-1 to TRBJ2-3; tentatively, D is TRBD2 (6 bases). From germline, CDR1 is SGHRS and CDR2 YFSETQ. The length of the CDR3 is 14 residues. Trimming shortened V by 0 bases and J by 4 bases, and 9 bases separated the two germline ends. The CDR3 protein is CASSLGLVSDTQYF. The CDR3, as DNA: TGCGCCAGCAGCTTGGGACTAGTGTCAGATACGCAGTATTTT.

This chain uses TRBV11-2 with TRBJ2-7; D is tentatively TRBD1 or TRBD2 (6 bases each). The CDR3 is made up of 13 amino acids. Deletions cut 8 bases from V and 0 bases from J, with 11 bases between. The germline V gene has CDR1 SGHAT and CDR2 FQNNGV. Here the CDR3 reads CASGRGDSYEQYF. DNA for the CDR3: TGTGCCAGCGGAAGGGGGGACTCCTACGAGCAGTACTTC.

V and J are TRBV6-5 and TRBJ1-1; D not certain. Trimming stripped 3 bases from V and 7 bases from J, with 12 bases between. This CDR3 contains 13 residues. CDR1 and CDR2 from the germline V gene are MNHEY and SVGAGI. The CDR3 coding sequence is TGTGCCAGCAGTTATGACGGCCGCGTTGAAGCTTTCTTT. It codes for CASSYDGRVEAFF.

The chain carries TRBV30 and TRBJ1-1; D might be TRBD1 (6 bases). This CDR3 comprises 12 residues. Trimming left V 2 bases short and J 7 bases short, with 11 bases between. The V gene's germline CDR1 is GTSNPN and CDR2 SVGIG (reference sequence). CDR3 sequence reads: CAWSIRQDEAFF. The CDR3 nucleotides read TGTGCCTGGAGTATTAGACAGGATGAAGCTTTCTTT.

A single count supports this clone. The V and J genes are TRBV5-1 and TRBJ2-2; TRBD2 agrees at 13 bases. J was trimmed by 5 bases and V by 4 bases; bases with no gene match: 5. This CDR3 has 16 residues. Germline CDR1 SGHRS, CDR2 YFSETQ. CDR3 protein: CASSPKTSGGTGELFF. The CDR3 nucleotides are TGCGCCAGCAGCCCCAAGACTAGCGGGGGGACCGGGGAGCTGTTTTTT.

The gene calls are TRBV10-3 and TRBJ2-1; 7 positions match TRBD2. CDR1 and CDR2 from the germline V gene are ENHRY and SYGVKD. Germline trimming cut 6 bases from V and 8 bases from J; bases unmatched to any gene: 4. This CDR3 region has 12 residues. CDR3 protein: CAISGTNHEQFF. Written as DNA, the CDR3 is TGTGCCATCAGCGGGACTAACCATGAGCAGTTCTTC.

In its sample, this clone was seen a few times. This chain connects TRBV19 to TRBJ1-3; D unclear. Trimming removed 6 bases at V and 0 bases at J, with 9 bases between. The V gene's germline CDR1 is LNHDA and CDR2 SQIVND (reference sequence). The CDR3 loop spans 14 amino acids. CDR3 sequence reads: CASSDWYSGNTIYF. CDR3 DNA sequence: TGTGCCAGTAGCGACTGGTACTCTGGAAACACCATATATTTT.

The chain employs TRBV9 and TRBJ2-7; 15 positions agree with TRBD2. The CDR3 length is 16 residues. The germline CDR1 and CDR2 sequences are SGDLS and YYNGEE. V was pared by 6 bases and J by 4 bases, with 8 bases of the junction left unmatched. The chain's CDR3 is CASTPSGTSGRYEQYF. The CDR3 coding sequence is TGTGCCAGCACCCCGTCCGGGACTAGCGGGAGGTACGAGCAGTACTTC. Full variable domain (missing parts from reference TRBV9 and TRBJ2-7): DSGVTQTPKHLITATGQRVTLRCSPRSGDLSVYWYQQSLDQGLQFLIQYYNGEERAKGNILERFSAQQFPDLHSELNLSSLELGDSALYFCASTPSGTSGRYEQYFGPGTRLTVT.

The rearrangement uses TRBV11-2 and TRBJ1-1, with 7 bases identical to TRBD1. V gave up 1 base and J gave up 11 bases; unmatched junction bases: 4. Looked up from germline, CDR1 is SGHAT and CDR2 is FQNNGV. The CDR3 is made up of 12 amino acids. For the CDR3, the DNA is TGTGCCAGCAGCTTAGGGGTCAGGGGGGCTTTCTTT. Translation: CASSLGVRGAFF.

This clone was seen a few times. The chain joins TRBV5-1 to TRBJ2-4; 12 nucleotides line up with TRBD1. The CDR3 runs to 14 residues. CDR1 SGHRS and CDR2 YFSETQ come from the germline V gene. The ends lost 5 bases at V and 12 bases at J; junction bases unmatched: 9. The CDR3 loop is CASRNGTGGSAQYF. CDR3 bases: TGCGCCAGCAGAAACGGGACAGGGGGCTCAGCTCAGTACTTC.

The chain carries TRBV6-1 and TRBJ1-2; D remains unclear. Germline CDR1 and CDR2: MNHNS and SASEGT. The CDR3 is 13 amino acids. With 5 bases removed from V and 8 bases from J, the gap between germline ends came to 15 bases. The CDR3 loop is CASSPLRSYGYTF. The CDR3 region has the DNA TGTGCCAGCAGTCCTTTGCGGAGTTACGGCTACACCTTC.

This chain uses TRBV5-5 with TRBJ2-1, with TRBD2 as a possible D gene (5 bases). Trimming pared 6 bases from V and 5 bases from J, leaving 15 bases between. CDR3 length: 14 residues. Per germline, CDR1 SGHKS and CDR2 YYEKEE (reference sequence). CDR3 bases: TGTGCCAGCAACCGGGAATATCAGAACAATGAGCAGTTCTTC. It encodes CASNREYQNNEQFF.

The chain links TRBV5-1 to TRBJ2-5; D is unresolved. V was trimmed by 5 bases and J by 1 base, leaving 12 bases between them. This CDR3 region has 14 residues. Germline assignment: CDR1 SGHRS and CDR2 YFSETQ. For the CDR3, the DNA is TGCGCCAGCAGACCAGGACGGACCCAAGAGACCCAGTACTTC. Translation: CASRPGRTQETQYF.

V usage is TRBV4-1 and J usage is TRBJ1-1; TRBD1 is a possible D gene (5 bases). The germline V and J ends were trimmed by 3 bases and 5 bases, with 16 bases remaining between them. Germline V gives CDR1 MGHRA, CDR2 YSYEKL. The CDR3 loop spans 15 amino acids. CDR3 sequence reads: CASSQGRGGGTEAFF. Here the CDR3 DNA reads TGCGCCAGCAGCCAGGGTAGGGGAGGTGGTACTGAAGCTTTCTTT.

The chain joins TRBV7-2 to TRBJ1-1, with 11 bases aligning to TRBD1. This CDR3 is built from 13 residues. Germline loops: CDR1 SGHTA, CDR2 FQGNSA. With 2 bases clipped from V and 8 bases from J, the junction kept 1 base outside the gene matches. The CDR3, as DNA: TGTGCCAGCAGCTTATGGGACAGGGGGGAAGCTTTCTTT. As protein: CASSLWDRGEAFF.

The chain couples TRBV2 to TRBJ1-1; D remains ambiguous. Germline CDR1 is SNHLY and CDR2 is FYNNEI. The CDR3 loop spans 14 amino acids. Trimming cost V 4 bases and J 4 bases, with 13 bases left between them. The CDR3 DNA follows: TGTGCCAGCAGTGTGGAGGGAACGGGCACTGAAGCTTTCTTT. This sequence encodes CASSVEGTGTEAFF.

Only one count was recorded for this clone. V is TRBV19 and J is TRBJ2-5; TRBD2 matches at 8 bases. The trim removed 5 bases at V and 3 bases at J, leaving 5 bases unmatched. CDR1 LNHDA and CDR2 SQIVND come from the germline V gene (reference sequence). The CDR3 consists of 14 residues. CDR3 protein: CASSFPGLEETQYF. CDR3 in DNA: TGTGCCAGTAGTTTTCCGGGACTAGAAGAGACCCAGTACTTC.

Written as DNA, the CDR3 is TGCGCCAGCAGCCGGACTAGGGGCCAATCGGAGCAGTACTTC. Protein: CASSRTRGQSEQYF. V and J are TRBV5-1 and TRBJ2-7, with 7 bases aligning to TRBD2. This CDR3 spans 14 amino acids. Trimming at V came to 4 bases and at J to 7 bases, leaving 11 bases not matched to a gene. Per germline, CDR1 SGHRS and CDR2 YFSETQ.